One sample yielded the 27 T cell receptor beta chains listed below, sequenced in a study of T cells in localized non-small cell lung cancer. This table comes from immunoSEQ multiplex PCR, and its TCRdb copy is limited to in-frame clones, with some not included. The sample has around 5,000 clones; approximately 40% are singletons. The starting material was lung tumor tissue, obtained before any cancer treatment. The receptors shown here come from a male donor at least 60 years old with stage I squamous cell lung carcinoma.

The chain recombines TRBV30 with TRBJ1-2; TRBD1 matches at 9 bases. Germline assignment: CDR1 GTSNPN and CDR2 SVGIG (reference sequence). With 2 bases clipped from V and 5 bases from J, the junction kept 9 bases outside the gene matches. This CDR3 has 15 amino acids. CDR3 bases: TGTGCCTGGAGTCCACCCCGGGACAGGGTTTATGGCTACACCTTC. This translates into CAWSPPRDRVYGYTF.

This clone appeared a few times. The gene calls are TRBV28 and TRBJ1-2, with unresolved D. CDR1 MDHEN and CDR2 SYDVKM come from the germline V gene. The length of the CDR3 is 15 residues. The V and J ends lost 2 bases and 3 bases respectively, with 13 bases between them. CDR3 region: CASSLRGAVHYGYTF. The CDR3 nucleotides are TGTGCCAGCAGTTTACGGGGTGCGGTTCACTATGGCTACACCTTC.

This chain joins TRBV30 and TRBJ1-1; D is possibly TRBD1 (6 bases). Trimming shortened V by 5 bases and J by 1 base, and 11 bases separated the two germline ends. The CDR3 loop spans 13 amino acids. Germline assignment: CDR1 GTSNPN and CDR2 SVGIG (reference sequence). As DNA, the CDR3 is TGTGCCTGGCAGGACAGTCAGAACACTGAAGCTTTCTTT. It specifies CAWQDSQNTEAFF.

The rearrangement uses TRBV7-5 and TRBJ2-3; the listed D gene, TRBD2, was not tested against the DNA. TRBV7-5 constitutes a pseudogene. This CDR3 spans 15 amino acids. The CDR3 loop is CASSRTSLSTDTQYF. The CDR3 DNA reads TGTGCCAGCAGCCGGACTAGCCTTAGCACAGATACGCAGTATTTT.

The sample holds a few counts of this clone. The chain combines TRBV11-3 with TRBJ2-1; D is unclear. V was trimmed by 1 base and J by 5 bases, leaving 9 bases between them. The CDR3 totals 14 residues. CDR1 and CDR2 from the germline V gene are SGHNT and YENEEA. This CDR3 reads CASSLGGNNNEQFF. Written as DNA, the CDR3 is TGTGCCAGCAGCTTAGGCGGTAATAACAATGAGCAGTTCTTC.

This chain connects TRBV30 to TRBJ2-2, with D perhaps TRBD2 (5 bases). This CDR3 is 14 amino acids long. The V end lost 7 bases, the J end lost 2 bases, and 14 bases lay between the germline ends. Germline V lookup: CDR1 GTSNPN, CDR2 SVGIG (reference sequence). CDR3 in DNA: TGTGCCTTCGCGGTCGGGGTAAACACCGGGGAGCTGTTTTTT. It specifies CAFAVGVNTGELFF.

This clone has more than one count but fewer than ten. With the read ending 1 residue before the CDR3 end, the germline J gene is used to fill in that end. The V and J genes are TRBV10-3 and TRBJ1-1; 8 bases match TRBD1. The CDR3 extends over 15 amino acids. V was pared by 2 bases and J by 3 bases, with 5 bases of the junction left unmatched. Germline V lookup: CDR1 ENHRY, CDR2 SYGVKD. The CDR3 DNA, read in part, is TGTGCCATCAGTGAGGGACAGGGAGGATACACTGAAGCTTTC. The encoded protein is CAISEGQGGYTEAF. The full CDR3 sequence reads CAISEGQGGYTEAFF.

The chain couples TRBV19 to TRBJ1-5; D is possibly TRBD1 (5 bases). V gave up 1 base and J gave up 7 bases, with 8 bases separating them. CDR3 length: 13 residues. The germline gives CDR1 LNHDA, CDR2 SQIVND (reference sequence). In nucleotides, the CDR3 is TGTGCCAGTAGTATAGGGGGCAGGCAGCCCCAGCATTTT. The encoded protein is CASSIGGRQPQHF.

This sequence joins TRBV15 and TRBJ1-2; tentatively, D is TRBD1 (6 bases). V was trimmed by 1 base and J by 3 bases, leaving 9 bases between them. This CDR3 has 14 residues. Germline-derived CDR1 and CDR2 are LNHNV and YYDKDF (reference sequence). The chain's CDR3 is CATSRVRGDYGYTF. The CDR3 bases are TGTGCCACCAGCAGAGTCAGGGGCGACTATGGCTACACCTTC. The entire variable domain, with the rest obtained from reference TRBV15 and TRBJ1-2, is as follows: DAMVIQNPRYQVTQFGKPVTLSCSQTLNHNVMYWYQQKSSQAPKLLFHYYDKDFNNEADTPDNFQSRRPNTSFCFLDIRSPGLGDTAMYLCATSRVRGDYGYTFGSGTRLTVV.

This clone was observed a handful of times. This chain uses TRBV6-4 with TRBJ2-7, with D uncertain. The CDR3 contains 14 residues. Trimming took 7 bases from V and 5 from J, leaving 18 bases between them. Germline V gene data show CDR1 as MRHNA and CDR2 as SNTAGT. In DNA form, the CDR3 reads TGTGCCAGCACCCAAGGTGCCCTCGGCGACGAGCAGTACTTC. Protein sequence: CASTQGALGDEQYF.

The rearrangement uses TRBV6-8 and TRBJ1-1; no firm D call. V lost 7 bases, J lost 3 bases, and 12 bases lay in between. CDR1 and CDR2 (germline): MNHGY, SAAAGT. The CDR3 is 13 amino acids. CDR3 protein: CASTKIGDTEAFF. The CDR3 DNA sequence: TGTGCCAGCACAAAAATCGGAGACACTGAAGCTTTCTTT.

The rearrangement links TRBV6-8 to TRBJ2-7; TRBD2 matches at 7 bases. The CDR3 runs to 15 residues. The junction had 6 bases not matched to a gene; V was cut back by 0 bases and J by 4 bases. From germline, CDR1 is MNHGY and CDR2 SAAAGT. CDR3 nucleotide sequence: TGTGCCAGCAGTTACTCCCAGGAGGGAGGGTACGAGCAGTACTTC. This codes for CASSYSQEGGYEQYF.

The CDR3 DNA reads as TGTGCCACCAGCGATAAAAGGGAGGGGGCCTACGAGCAGTACTTC. Its protein product is CATSDKREGAYEQYF. This sequence joins TRBV15 and TRBJ2-7, with D possibly being TRBD2 (7 bases). This CDR3 spans 15 amino acids. Trimming stripped 5 bases from V and 2 bases from J, with 16 bases between. Germline V lookup: CDR1 LNHNV, CDR2 YYDKDF (reference sequence).

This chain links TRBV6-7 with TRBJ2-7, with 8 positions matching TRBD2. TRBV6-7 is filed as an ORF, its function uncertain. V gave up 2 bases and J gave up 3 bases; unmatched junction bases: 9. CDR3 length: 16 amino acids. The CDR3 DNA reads TGTGCCAGCAGTTACCCGACTAGCGATACCCTCTACGAGCAGTACTTC. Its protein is CASSYPTSDTLYEQYF.

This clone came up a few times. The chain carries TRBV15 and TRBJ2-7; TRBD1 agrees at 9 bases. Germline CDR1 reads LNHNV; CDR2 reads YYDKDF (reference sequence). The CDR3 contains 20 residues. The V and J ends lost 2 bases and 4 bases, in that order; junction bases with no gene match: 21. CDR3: CATSRPGRDRVFGEAYEQYF. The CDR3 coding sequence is TGTGCCACCAGCAGACCGGGGCGGGACAGGGTGTTTGGAGAGGCATACGAGCAGTACTTC.

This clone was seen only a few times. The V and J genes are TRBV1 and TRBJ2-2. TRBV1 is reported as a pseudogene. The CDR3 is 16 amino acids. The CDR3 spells CASSQGVGRNTGELFF. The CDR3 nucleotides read TGCGCCAGCAGCCAAGGAGTGGGTCGGAACACCGGGGAGCTGTTTTTT.

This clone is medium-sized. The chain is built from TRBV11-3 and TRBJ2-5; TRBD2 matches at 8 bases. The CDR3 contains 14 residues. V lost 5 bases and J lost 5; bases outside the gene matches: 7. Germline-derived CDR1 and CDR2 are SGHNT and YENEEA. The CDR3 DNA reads TGTGCCAGCAGCCGCGGGGGGCCTGGGGAGACCCAGTACTTC. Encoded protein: CASSRGGPGETQYF.

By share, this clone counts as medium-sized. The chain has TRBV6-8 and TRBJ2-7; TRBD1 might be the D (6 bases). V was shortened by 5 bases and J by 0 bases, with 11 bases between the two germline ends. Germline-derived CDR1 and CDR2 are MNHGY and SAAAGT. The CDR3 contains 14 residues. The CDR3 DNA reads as TGTGCCAGCAGTGAGACAGGAAGCTCCTACGAGCAGTACTTC. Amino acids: CASSETGSSYEQYF.

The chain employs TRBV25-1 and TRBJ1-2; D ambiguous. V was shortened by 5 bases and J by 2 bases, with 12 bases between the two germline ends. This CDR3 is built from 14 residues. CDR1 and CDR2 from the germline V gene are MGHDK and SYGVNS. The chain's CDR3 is CASSPWGSNYGYTF. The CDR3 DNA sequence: TGTGCCAGCAGTCCCTGGGGATCCAACTATGGCTACACCTTC.

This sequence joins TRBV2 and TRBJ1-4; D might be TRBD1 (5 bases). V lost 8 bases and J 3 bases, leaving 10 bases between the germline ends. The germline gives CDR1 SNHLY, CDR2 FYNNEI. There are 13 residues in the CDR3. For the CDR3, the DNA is TGTGCCAGCGTGGGGCGAGCTAATGAAAAACTGTTTTTT. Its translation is CASVGRANEKLFF. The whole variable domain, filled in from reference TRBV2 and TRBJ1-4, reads EPEVTQTPSHQVTQMGQEVILRCVPISNHLYFYWYRQILGQKVEFLVSFYNNEISEKSEIFDDQFSVERPDGSNFTLKIRSTKLEDSAMYFCASVGRANEKLFFGSGTQLSVL.

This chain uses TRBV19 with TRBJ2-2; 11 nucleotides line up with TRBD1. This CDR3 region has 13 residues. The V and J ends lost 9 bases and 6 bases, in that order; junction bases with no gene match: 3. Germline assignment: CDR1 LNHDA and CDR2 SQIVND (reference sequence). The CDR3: CASQGQGAGELFF. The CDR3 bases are TGTGCCAGCCAGGGACAGGGGGCCGGGGAGCTGTTTTTT.

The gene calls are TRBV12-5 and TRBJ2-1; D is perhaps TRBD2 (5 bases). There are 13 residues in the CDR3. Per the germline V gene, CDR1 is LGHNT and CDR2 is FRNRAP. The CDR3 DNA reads TGTGCCAGCGGTATTCCTGGGCATCTCAAGCAGTTCTTC. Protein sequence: CASGIPGHLKQFF.

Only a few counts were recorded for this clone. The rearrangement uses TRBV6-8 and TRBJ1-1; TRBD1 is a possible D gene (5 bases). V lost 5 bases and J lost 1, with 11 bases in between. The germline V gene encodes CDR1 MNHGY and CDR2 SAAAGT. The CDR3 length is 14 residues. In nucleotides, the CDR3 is TGTGCCAGCAGTCCCCCTGGGGGGAACACTGAAGCTTTCTTT. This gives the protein CASSPPGGNTEAFF.

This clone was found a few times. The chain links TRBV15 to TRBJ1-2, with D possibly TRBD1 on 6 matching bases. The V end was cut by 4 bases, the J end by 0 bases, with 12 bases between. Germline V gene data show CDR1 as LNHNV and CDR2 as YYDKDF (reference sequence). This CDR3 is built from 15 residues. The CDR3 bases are TGTGCCACCAGCATGAACAGGGTATCTAACTATGGCTACACCTTC. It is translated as CATSMNRVSNYGYTF. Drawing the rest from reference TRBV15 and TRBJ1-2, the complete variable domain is DAMVIQNPRYQVTQFGKPVTLSCSQTLNHNVMYWYQQKSSQAPKLLFHYYDKDFNNEADTPDNFQSRRPNTSFCFLDIRSPGLGDTAMYLCATSMNRVSNYGYTFGSGTRLTVV.

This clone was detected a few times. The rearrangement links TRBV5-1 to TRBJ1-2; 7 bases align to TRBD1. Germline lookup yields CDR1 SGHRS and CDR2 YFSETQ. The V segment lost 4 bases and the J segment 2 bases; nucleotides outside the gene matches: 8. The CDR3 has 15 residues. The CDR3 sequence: CASSPGQTDNYGYTF. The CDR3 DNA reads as TGCGCCAGCAGCCCGGGACAGACTGACAACTATGGCTACACCTTC.

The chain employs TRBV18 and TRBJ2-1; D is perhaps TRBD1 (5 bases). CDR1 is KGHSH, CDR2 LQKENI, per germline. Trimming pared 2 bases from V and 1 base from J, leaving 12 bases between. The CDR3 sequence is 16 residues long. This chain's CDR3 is CASSPEQPGSYNEQFF. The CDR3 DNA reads TGTGCCAGCTCACCAGAGCAACCAGGGTCCTACAATGAGCAGTTCTTC.

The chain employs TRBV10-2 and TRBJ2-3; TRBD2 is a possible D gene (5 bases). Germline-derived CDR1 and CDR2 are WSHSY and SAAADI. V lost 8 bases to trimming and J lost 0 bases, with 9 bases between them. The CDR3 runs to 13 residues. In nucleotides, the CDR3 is TGCGCCAGCCCGGACTCTAGCACAGATACGCAGTATTTT. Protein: CASPDSSTDTQYF.